This TCR beta chain was recovered during a study of cytomegalovirus exposure and HLA in healthy donors. Germline trimming cut 3 bases from V and 3 bases from J; bases unmatched to any gene: 7. In germline, CDR1 is SEHNR, CDR2 FQNEAQ (reference sequence). CDR3 length equals 16 residues. The study ran its PCR with 60 Vbeta and 13 Jbeta primers. Profiled with immunoSEQ multiplex PCR; TCRdb holds only in-frame clones, not every one. The profile shows roughly 100,000 clones, 78% of them singletons. This sequence was found in a middle-aged woman in good health and CMV-seronegative. The genes are TRBV7-9 and TRBJ1-2; 10 bases are shared with TRBD1. The specimen sequenced was PBMCs. The chain's CDR3 is CASSFDRGRGDYGYTF. The CDR3 DNA is TGTGCCAGCAGCTTCGACAGGGGGCGCGGGGACTATGGCTACACCTTC.